This TCR beta chain stems from a study of TIL therapy for anti-PD-1-resistant metastatic lung cancer. Time point of the sample: pre-treatment sample, taken before nivolumab and TIL therapy. Adults with stage 4 NSCLC were enrolled in a phase I trial. Germline V gene lookup returns CDR1 MNHNS and CDR2 SASEGT. There are 14 residues in the CDR3. The V gene lost 6 bases and the J gene lost 7 bases, with 16 bases spanning the gap. The immunoSEQ assay was v3. The protocol was immunoSEQ multiplex PCR, while the TCRdb copy is restricted to in-frame clones and leaves out a portion. The repertoire holds over 10,000 clones, with 80% as singletons.

The sample here was blood, taken at baseline. The rearrangement uses TRBV6-1 and TRBJ1-5, with D tentatively TRBD1 (5 bases). The source of this sequence is a person between 25 and 79 years old with non-small cell lung cancer. CDR3 in DNA: TGTGCCAGCAGCCCCGCAGGGTTCTACCAGCCCCAGCATTTT. It encodes CASSPAGFYQPQHF.